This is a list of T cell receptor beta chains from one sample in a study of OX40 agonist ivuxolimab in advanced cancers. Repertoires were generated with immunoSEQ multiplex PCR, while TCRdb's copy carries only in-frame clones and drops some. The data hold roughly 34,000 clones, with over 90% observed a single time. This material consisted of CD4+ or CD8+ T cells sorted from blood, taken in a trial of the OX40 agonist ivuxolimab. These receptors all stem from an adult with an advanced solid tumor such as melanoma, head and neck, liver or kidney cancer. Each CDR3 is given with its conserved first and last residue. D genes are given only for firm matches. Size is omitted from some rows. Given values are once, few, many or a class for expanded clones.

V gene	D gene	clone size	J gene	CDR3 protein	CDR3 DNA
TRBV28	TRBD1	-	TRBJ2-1	CASSAGLGQGTYNEQFF	TGTGCCAGCAGTGCGGGACTGGGACAGGGAACCTACAATGAGCAGTTCTTC
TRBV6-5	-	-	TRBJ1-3	CASSYSRGGSGNTIYF	TGTGCCAGCAGTTACTCGAGGGGGGGCTCTGGAAACACCATATATTTT
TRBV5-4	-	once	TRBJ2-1	CASSEGPPSSYNEQFF	TGTGCCAGCAGCGAGGGACCCCCGAGCTCCTACAATGAGCAGTTCTTC
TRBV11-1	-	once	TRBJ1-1	CASSSRRGTEAFF	TGTGCCAGCAGCTCCAGACGGGGCACTGAAGCTTTCTTT
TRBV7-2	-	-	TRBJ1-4	CASSASGARNEKLFF	TGTGCCAGCAGCGCTTCAGGGGCGAGAAACGAAAAACTGTTTTTT
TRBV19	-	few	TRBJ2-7	CASSGRGHEQYF	TGTGCCAGTAGTGGCAGGGGCCACGAGCAGTACTTC
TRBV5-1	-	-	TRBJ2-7	CASSLIPDGGYEQYF	TGCGCCAGCAGCTTGATCCCTGACGGAGGCTACGAGCAGTACTTC
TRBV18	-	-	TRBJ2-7	CASSPPSVTKQYF	TGTGCCAGCTCACCACCGTCAGTTACGAAGCAGTACTTC
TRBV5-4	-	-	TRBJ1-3	CASSPGGAGNTIYF	TGTGCCAGCAGCCCAGGAGGTGCAGGAAACACCATATATTTT
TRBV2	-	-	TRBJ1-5	CASSELSVGNQPQHF	TGTGCCAGCAGTGAATTATCGGTGGGCAATCAGCCCCAGCATTTT
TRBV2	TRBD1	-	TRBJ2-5	CASTSRTGGGETQYF	TGTGCCAGCACCTCAAGGACAGGAGGAGGAGAGACCCAGTACTTC
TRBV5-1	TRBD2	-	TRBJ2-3	CASSSHTRTSGSPDTQYF	TGCGCCAGCAGCTCTCATACTCGGACTAGCGGGAGCCCAGATACGCAGTATTTT
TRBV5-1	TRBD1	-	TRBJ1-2	CASSSEGAVDGYTF	TGCGCCAGCAGCTCCGAGGGGGCGGTGGATGGCTACACCTTC
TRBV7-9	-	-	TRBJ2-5	CASSPGGFQETQYF	TGTGCCAGCAGCCCAGGGGGGTTCCAAGAGACCCAGTACTTC
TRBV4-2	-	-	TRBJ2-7	CASSQGTSPFYEQYF	TGTGCCAGCAGCCAAGGAACGAGTCCGTTTTACGAGCAGTACTTC
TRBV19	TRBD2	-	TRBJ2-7	CASSKGLAGVYEQYF	TGTGCCAGTAGTAAGGGACTAGCGGGGGTCTACGAGCAGTACTTC
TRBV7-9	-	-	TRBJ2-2	CASSFNPQSGELFF	TGTGCCAGCAGCTTTAATCCTCAGAGCGGGGAGCTGTTTTTT
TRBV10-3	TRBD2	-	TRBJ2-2	CAISESTSGDLRGAGELFF	TGTGCCATCAGTGAGTCGACTAGCGGGGACCTTCGGGGGGCCGGGGAGCTGTTTTTT
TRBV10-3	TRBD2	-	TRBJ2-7	CATTGLDVSEQYF	TGTGCCACCACGGGACTAGATGTGTCCGAGCAGTACTTC
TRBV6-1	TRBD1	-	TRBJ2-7	CASSPWTGPYEQYF	TGTGCCAGCAGTCCTTGGACAGGGCCGTACGAGCAGTACTTC
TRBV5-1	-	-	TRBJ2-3	CASSLEGRAGWGTDTQYF	TGCGCCAGCAGCTTGGAGGGGCGAGCAGGGTGGGGCACAGATACGCAGTATTTT
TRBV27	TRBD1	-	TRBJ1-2	CASSPRETGWHYGYTF	TGTGCCAGCAGTCCAAGAGAGACAGGGTGGCACTATGGCTACACCTTC
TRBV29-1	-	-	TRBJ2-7	CSVGGVENYEQYF	TGCAGCGTTGGTGGGGTCGAAAACTACGAGCAGTACTTC
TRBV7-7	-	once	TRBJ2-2	CASSLVAGNTGELFF	TGTGCTAGCAGCTTAGTGGCGGGGAACACCGGGGAGCTGTTTTTT
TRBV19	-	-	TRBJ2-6	CASSIALAPGANVLTF	TGTGCCAGTAGTATCGCACTCGCCCCTGGGGCCAACGTCCTGACTTTC
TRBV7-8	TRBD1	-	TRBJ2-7	CASSSTTGAYEQYF	TGTGCCAGCAGCTCCACGACAGGGGCCTACGAGCAGTACTTC
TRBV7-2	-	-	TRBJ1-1	CASSLAEGSKAFF	TGTGCCAGCAGCTTAGCGGAGGGTTCTAAAGCTTTCTTT
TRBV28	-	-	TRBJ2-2	CASSLVWGLLTVGELFF	TGTGCCAGCAGTTTAGTTTGGGGGCTCCTTACGGTCGGGGAGCTGTTTTTT
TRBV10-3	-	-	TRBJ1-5	CAISDREAQPQHF	TGTGCCATCAGTGACCGAGAGGCCCAGCCCCAGCATTTT
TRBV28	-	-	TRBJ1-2	CASSQNRDPHTF	TGTGCCAGCAGTCAAAACCGGGACCCACACACCTTC
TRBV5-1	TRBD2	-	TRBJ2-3	CASSASGSPTDTQYF	TGCGCCAGCAGTGCTAGCGGGAGCCCCACAGATACGCAGTATTTT
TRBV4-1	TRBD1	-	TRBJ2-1	CASSQSPGQGHNEQFF	TGCGCCAGCAGCCAGAGCCCGGGACAGGGACACAATGAGCAGTTCTTC
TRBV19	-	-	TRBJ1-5	CASSFLNQPQHF	TGTGCCAGTAGTTTTTTAAATCAGCCCCAGCATTTT
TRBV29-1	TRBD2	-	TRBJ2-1	CSVGTSWIGDNEQFF	TGCAGCGTGGGGACTAGCTGGATAGGGGACAATGAGCAGTTCTTC
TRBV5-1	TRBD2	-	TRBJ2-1	CAGSLKLAGGEQFF	TGCGCCGGCAGCTTGAAACTAGCGGGAGGTGAGCAGTTCTTC
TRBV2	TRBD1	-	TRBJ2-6	CASSAQGRSGANVLTF	TGTGCCAGCAGTGCACAGGGGCGCTCTGGGGCCAACGTCCTGACTTTC
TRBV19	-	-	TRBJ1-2	CASSKTTEYYGYTF	TGTGCCAGTAGTAAAACGACAGAGTACTATGGCTACACCTTC
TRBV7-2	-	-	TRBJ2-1	CASSLATGGAVNEQFF	TGTGCCAGCAGCTTAGCAACAGGGGGGGCTGTCAATGAGCAGTTCTTC
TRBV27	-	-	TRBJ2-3	CASSLSVGGRLDTQYF	TGTGCCAGCAGTTTATCAGTGGGGGGCCGGTTAGATACGCAGTATTTT
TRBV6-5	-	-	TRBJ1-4	CASSYSEEKLFF	TGTGCCAGCAGTTACTCGGAAGAAAAACTGTTTTTT
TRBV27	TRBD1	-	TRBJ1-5	CASSWDRTQPQHF	TGTGCCAGCAGTTGGGACAGAACTCAGCCCCAGCATTTT
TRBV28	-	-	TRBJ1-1	CASSPTATRGFIF	TGTGCCAGCAGTCCCACCGCGACACGGGGCTTTATCTTT
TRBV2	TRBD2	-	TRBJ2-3	CASSGGGWGTDTQYF	TGTGCCAGCAGTGGCGGGGGTTGGGGCACAGATACGCAGTATTTT
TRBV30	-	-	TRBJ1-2	CAWSPQGGGYTF	TGTGCCTGGAGTCCACAGGGTGGTGGCTACACCTTC
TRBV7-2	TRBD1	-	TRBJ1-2	CASSLRPGTGDGYTF	TGTGCCAGCAGCCTCCGACCCGGGACAGGGGATGGCTACACCTTC
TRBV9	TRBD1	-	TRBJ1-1	CASSVDRGNTEAFF	TGTGCCAGCAGCGTAGACAGGGGGAACACTGAAGCTTTCTTT
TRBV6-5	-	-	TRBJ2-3	CASNSDGTDTQYF	TGTGCCAGCAACTCAGACGGCACAGATACGCAGTATTTT
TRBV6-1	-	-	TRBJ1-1	CASRAADLPNTEAFF	TGTGCCAGCAGAGCTGCGGATCTGCCGAACACTGAAGCTTTCTTT
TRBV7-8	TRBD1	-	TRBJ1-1	CASSLGTRQGKAFF	TGTGCCAGCAGCTTAGGTACCCGACAGGGGAAAGCTTTCTTT
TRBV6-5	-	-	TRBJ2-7	CASSYGQSTGGQYF	TGTGCCAGCAGTTATGGACAGAGTACTGGTGGTCAGTACTTC
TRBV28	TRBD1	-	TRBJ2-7	CASRAGGGDEQYF	TGTGCCAGCAGGGCAGGGGGCGGGGACGAGCAGTACTTC
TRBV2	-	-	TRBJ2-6	CASMEDRLSGANVLTF	TGTGCCAGCATGGAAGACCGCCTCTCTGGGGCCAACGTCCTGACTTTC
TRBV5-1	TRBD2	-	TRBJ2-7	CASGMLADANEQYF	TGCGCCAGCGGGATGCTAGCGGACGCTAACGAGCAGTACTTC
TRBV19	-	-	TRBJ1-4	CASSMEVATNEKLFF	TGTGCCAGTAGTATGGAAGTCGCAACTAATGAAAAACTGTTTTTT
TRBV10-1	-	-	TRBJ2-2	CASSERWNTGELFF	TGCGCCAGCAGTGAGCGGTGGAACACCGGGGAGCTGTTTTTT
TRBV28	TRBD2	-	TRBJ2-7	CASSPTSGKYEQYF	TGTGCCAGCAGTCCGACTAGCGGGAAGTACGAGCAGTACTTC
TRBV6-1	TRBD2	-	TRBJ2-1	CASSGLAGIHEQFF	TGTGCCAGCAGTGGACTAGCGGGAATTCATGAGCAGTTCTTC
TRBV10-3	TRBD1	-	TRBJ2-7	CATKGQGDSYEQYF	TGTGCCACCAAAGGACAGGGAGACTCCTACGAGCAGTACTTC
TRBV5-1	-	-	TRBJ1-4	CASSFFGGADEKLFF	TGCGCCAGCAGCTTTTTTGGGGGCGCGGATGAAAAACTGTTTTTT
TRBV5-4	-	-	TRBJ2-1	CASSTQDQNEQFF	TGTGCCAGCAGCACCCAGGACCAGAATGAGCAGTTCTTC